Shown below are 27 T cell receptor beta chains from a single sample sequenced in a study of shared clonotypes between healthy human individuals. TCRdb's copy holds only in-frame clones and misses some; the assay was immunoSEQ multiplex PCR. The table records hundreds of thousands of clones, about two thirds of them present only once. Sample: memory CD4+ T cells sorted from blood. Indicated subset: CD45RA-negative fraction. The receptors stem from a woman aged 25 to 39 in good health.

The chain couples TRBV27 to TRBJ2-2, with 8 bases lining up with TRBD1. V shed 6 bases and J 1 base; nucleotides not matched to a gene: 7. Per germline, CDR1 MNHEY and CDR2 SMNVEV (reference sequence). The CDR3 runs to 16 residues. The CDR3 protein is CASRNSGTGNTGELFF. DNA for the CDR3: TGTGCCAGCAGGAATTCCGGGACAGGGAACACCGGGGAGCTGTTTTTT.

The chain carries TRBV11-3 and TRBJ1-1; D gene uncertain. V lost 0 bases and J lost 6, with 8 bases in between. In germline, CDR1 is SGHNT, CDR2 YENEEA. The CDR3 is made up of 13 amino acids. In DNA, the CDR3 is TGTGCCAGCAGCTTAGATCCCTTAGCTGAAGCTTTCTTT. Translating it yields CASSLDPLAEAFF. The whole variable domain, filled in from reference TRBV11-3 and TRBJ1-1, reads EAGVVQSPRYKIIEKKQPVAFWCNPISGHNTLYWYLQNLGQGPELLIRYENEEAVDDSQLPKDRFSAERLKGVDSTLKIQPAELGDSAVYLCASSLDPLAEAFFGQGTRLTVV.

On this clone: Other nucleotide sequences from this sample produce the same CDR3. The chain is built from TRBV5-1 and TRBJ2-1; 12 nucleotides align to TRBD1. V lost 4 bases and J lost 9; bases outside the gene matches: 5. Germline CDR1 is SGHRS and CDR2 is YFSETQ. The CDR3 is 14 residues long. CDR3: CASSVGTGGLEQFF. CDR3 in DNA: TGCGCCAGCAGCGTGGGGACAGGGGGCCTTGAGCAGTTCTTC.

Comments on this clone: A junction boundary mismatches the germline segment, possibly from a read error. The chain links TRBV15 to TRBJ1-2; no reliable D call. The CDR3 covers 11 residues. CDR1 is LNHNV, CDR2 YYDKDF, per germline (reference sequence). CDR3 residues: CVTSRAGGYTF. The CDR3 DNA reads as TGTGTCACCAGCAGAGCGGGAGGCTACACCTTC. Combining the CDR3 with reference TRBV15 and TRBJ1-2 gives the whole variable domain DAMVIQNPRYQVTQFGKPVTLSCSQTLNHNVMYWYQQKSSQAPKLLFHYYDKDFNNEADTPDNFQSRRPNTSFCFLDIRSPGLGDTAMYLCVTSRAGGYTFGSGTRLTVV.

This chain links TRBV7-2 with TRBJ2-3; D gene unclear. Germline CDR1 reads SGHTA; CDR2 reads FQGNSA. Trimming cost V 2 bases and J 4 bases, with 16 bases left between them. The CDR3 is 16 amino acids. CDR3 sequence: CASSLSVDGISDTQYF. CDR3 coding DNA: TGTGCCAGCAGCTTATCGGTGGATGGTATATCAGATACGCAGTATTTT.

This chain's CDR3 is CASSLVRQGRTGELFF. As DNA, the CDR3 is TGTGCCAGCAGCTTAGTCCGACAGGGGAGAACCGGGGAGCTGTTTTTT. The chain uses TRBV11-2 and TRBJ2-2, with 8 bases identical to TRBD1. CDR3 length: 16 amino acids. CDR1 is SGHAT, CDR2 FQNNGV, per germline. Trimming removed 1 base from V and 5 bases from J; junction bases left unmatched: 6.

V and J are TRBV27 and TRBJ2-7; TRBD2 aligns across 8 bases. The junction had 3 bases not matched to a gene; V was cut back by 4 bases and J by 1 base. The CDR3 sequence is 14 residues long. CDR1 MNHEY and CDR2 SMNVEV come from the germline V gene (reference sequence). The DNA of the CDR3 is TGTGCCAGCAGTTCACTAGCGGAATCCTACGAGCAGTACTTC. Protein: CASSSLAESYEQYF.

As regards this clone: With a much larger clone just one base away, this may be a read error. Distinct nucleotide sequences in the sample also encode this CDR3. The chain uses TRBV5-1 and TRBJ2-1; D gene ambiguous. Germline V gene data show CDR1 as SGHRS and CDR2 as YFSETQ. Trimming shortened V by 0 bases and J by 0 bases, and 7 bases separated the two germline ends. CDR3 size: 15 residues. CDR3 nucleotide sequence: TGCGCCAGCAGCTTGGACTCTAACTCCTACAATGAGCAGTTCTTC. It is translated as CASSLDSNSYNEQFF. Complete variable domain (other parts from reference TRBV5-1 and TRBJ2-1): KAGVTQTPRYLIKTRGQQVTLSCSPISGHRSVSWYQQTPGQGLQFLFEYFSETQRNKGNFPGRFSGRQFSNSRSEMNVSTLELGDSALYLCASSLDSNSYNEQFFGPGTRLTVL.

This rearrangement joins TRBV14 to TRBJ2-1; 9 nucleotides line up with TRBD2. This CDR3 spans 15 amino acids. The junction had 7 bases not matched to a gene; V was cut back by 4 bases and J by 6 bases. Germline CDR1 is SGHDN and CDR2 is FVKESK. As DNA, the CDR3 is TGTGCCAGCAGCCTGCCCGGGACTAGCTTCAATGAGCAGTTCTTC. Its translation: CASSLPGTSFNEQFF.

CDR3 protein: CASSPRATGELFF. For the CDR3, the DNA is TGTGCCAGCAGTCCCCGGGCAACCGGGGAGCTGTTTTTT. V usage is TRBV25-1 and J usage is TRBJ2-2; D gene uncertain. The germline V gene encodes CDR1 MGHDK and CDR2 SYGVNS. CDR3 length: 13 residues. Between the trimmed V and J ends, which lost 5 bases and 5 bases, there was a span of 9 bases. Using reference TRBV25-1 and TRBJ2-2 for the parts outside the CDR3, the full variable domain is EADIYQTPRYLVIGTGKKITLECSQTMGHDKMYWYQQDPGMELHLIHYSYGVNSTEKGDLSSESTVSRIRTEHFPLTLESARPSHTSQYLCASSPRATGELFFGEGSRLTVL.

This chain links TRBV4-2 with TRBJ2-7; D not resolved. Trimming cost V 0 bases and J 3 bases, with 9 bases left between them. CDR3 length equals 14 residues. Per the germline V gene, CDR1 is LGHNA and CDR2 is YNFKEQ. For the CDR3, the DNA is TGTGCCAGCAGCCAAGACCAGCGAAACTACGAGCAGTACTTC. It translates to CASSQDQRNYEQYF.

The chain links TRBV5-4 to TRBJ2-7, with 10 bases matching TRBD2. Unmatched junction bases numbered 11, after V lost 4 bases and J lost 1 base. CDR1 and CDR2 from the germline V gene are SGHNT and YYREEE (reference sequence). The CDR3 is 17 residues long. The CDR3 DNA sequence: TGTGCCAGCAGCCAGGGGCTAGCGGGAGATGCGTCCTACGAGCAGTACTTC. Translating gives CASSQGLAGDASYEQYF.

The CDR3 region has the DNA TGTGCCAGCTCACCGGAGGAACGGAGAAACACCATATATTTT. Protein sequence: CASSPEERRNTIYF. The chain couples TRBV18 to TRBJ1-3; D remains unclear. The CDR3 has 14 residues. CDR1 is KGHSH, CDR2 LQKENI, per germline. Trimming removed 3 bases from V and 5 bases from J, with 11 bases in between.

The genes are TRBV15 and TRBJ1-5; a possible D gene is TRBD1 (6 bases). The CDR3 contains 17 residues. Trimming took 0 bases from V and 1 from J, leaving 13 bases between them. Germline CDR1 and CDR2: LNHNV and YYDKDF (reference sequence). The CDR3 DNA follows: TGTGCCACCAGCAGAGAGTCAGGGGCGCGGAGCAATCAGCCCCAGCATTTT. This gives the protein CATSRESGARSNQPQHF. Full variable domain (outside the CDR3, taken from reference TRBV15 and TRBJ1-5): DAMVIQNPRYQVTQFGKPVTLSCSQTLNHNVMYWYQQKSSQAPKLLFHYYDKDFNNEADTPDNFQSRRPNTSFCFLDIRSPGLGDTAMYLCATSRESGARSNQPQHFGDGTRLSIL.

This clone was seen a handful of times. The chain couples TRBV18 to TRBJ1-5; D call uncertain. The ends were cut back, 3 bases at V and 1 base at J, with 7 bases in the middle. This CDR3 has 14 amino acids. Germline assignment: CDR1 KGHSH and CDR2 LQKENI. The DNA of the CDR3 is TGTGCCAGCTCACCGGGCGCGAGCAATCAGCCCCAGCATTTT. It encodes CASSPGASNQPQHF.

This clone was counted at least ten times. The chain links TRBV19 to TRBJ1-2, with TRBD1 matching 10 bases. Germline-derived CDR1 and CDR2 are LNHDA and SQIVND (reference sequence). The CDR3 length is 14 residues. V lost 11 bases and J lost 3; bases outside the gene matches: 9. The CDR3 DNA follows: TGTGCCTCTCGCTCAGGGACAGGGGACTATGGCTACACCTTC. This codes for CASRSGTGDYGYTF. Full variable domain (outside the CDR3, taken from reference TRBV19 and TRBJ1-2): DGGITQSPKYLFRKEGQNVTLSCEQNLNHDAMYWYRQDPGQGLRLIYYSQIVNDFQKGDIAEGYSVSREKKESFPLTVTSAQKNPTAFYLCASRSGTGDYGYTFGSGTRLTVV.

V gene TRBV6-4 combines with J gene TRBJ2-3; D gene unclear. CDR3 length: 16 residues. Trimming cost V 5 bases and J 0 bases, with 15 bases left between them. From germline, CDR1 is MRHNA and CDR2 SNTAGT. The CDR3 nucleotides are TGTGCCAGCAGTTCGTCCGGGCAGATCAGCACAGATACGCAGTATTTT. Residues: CASSSSGQISTDTQYF.

V gene TRBV4-1 combines with J gene TRBJ2-1; tentative D call: TRBD1 (6 bases). The CDR3 spans 16 residues. The V end was cut by 1 base, the J end by 0 bases, with 10 bases between. Per the germline V gene, CDR1 is MGHRA and CDR2 is YSYEKL. In nucleotides, the CDR3 is TGCGCCAGCAGCCAAGTAGGGACATCCTCCTACAATGAGCAGTTCTTC. As protein: CASSQVGTSSYNEQFF.

The chain combines TRBV29-1 with TRBJ2-5; 12 bases are shared with TRBD2. Gene TRBJ2-7 matches the end of the DNA better, so the J call may be wrong. Germline V CDR1 and CDR2: SQVTM, ANQGSEA. The CDR3 runs 16 residues. CDR3 coding DNA: TGCAGCGTTATGCTAGCGGGAGGGGTCCCAATGGGCGAGCAGTACTTC. Translated, it gives CSVMLAGGVPMGEQYF.

There are a few counts of this clone. The chain combines TRBV25-1 with TRBJ2-7, with 9 nucleotides matching TRBD1. CDR1 and CDR2 from the germline V gene are MGHDK and SYGVNS. This CDR3 contains 13 residues. Trimming removed 4 bases from V and 9 bases from J; junction bases left unmatched: 7. The CDR3 bases are TGTGCCAGCAGTGTGGCCCAGGGACAGGGGCAGTACTTC. This gives the protein CASSVAQGQGQYF.

The chain couples TRBV7-3 to TRBJ2-3; TRBD1 matches 10 bases. This CDR3 region has 14 residues. With 5 bases clipped from V and 4 bases from J, the junction kept 3 bases outside the gene matches. Germline-derived CDR1 and CDR2 are SGHTA and FQGTGA. The CDR3 loop reads CASSDGTGADTQYF. CDR3 nucleotide sequence: TGTGCCAGCAGCGACGGGACAGGGGCAGATACGCAGTATTTT.

V usage is TRBV10-3 and J usage is TRBJ2-7; 7 bases align to TRBD1. V trimming: 8 bases; J trimming: 4 bases; junction bases outside the gene matches: 11. The CDR3 is 14 amino acids. Germline loops: CDR1 ENHRY, CDR2 SYGVKD. In DNA form, the CDR3 reads TGTGCCATCGATGGACCCTCAGGGGGTTACGAGCAGTACTTC. Its protein is CAIDGPSGGYEQYF.

The genes are TRBV7-9 and TRBJ2-2, with 9 bases that match TRBD1. This CDR3 is 15 amino acids long. Germline-derived CDR1 and CDR2 are SEHNR and FQNEAQ (reference sequence). With V trimmed by 4 bases and J by 3 bases, 3 bases remained unmatched. The CDR3, as DNA: TGTGCCAGCAGCTCCCGGGACAGGGACACCGGGGAGCTGTTTTTT. Translated, it gives CASSSRDRDTGELFF.

About this clone: The same CDR3 arises from other DNA sequences in this sample as well. The genes are TRBV7-9 and TRBJ1-5; no definite D call. The V and J ends lost 9 bases and 3 bases respectively, with 18 bases between them. The CDR3 loop spans 15 amino acids. Germline V lookup: CDR1 SEHNR, CDR2 FQNEAQ (reference sequence). The CDR3, as DNA: TGTGCCAGTAGCGTAGGTATGGGTCTCAATCAGCCCCAGCATTTT. Translated, it gives CASSVGMGLNQPQHF.

The chain's CDR3 is CASSEGYPTDTQYF. The CDR3 DNA reads TGTGCCAGCAGTGAGGGGTACCCCACAGATACGCAGTATTTT. The rearrangement uses TRBV6-4 and TRBJ2-3; D is unresolved. The CDR3 covers 14 residues. Germline CDR1 and CDR2: MRHNA and SNTAGT. The ends were cut back, 3 bases at V and 2 bases at J, with 9 bases in the middle.

The table lists this clone with a few counts. The chain joins TRBV7-3 to TRBJ2-2, with D tentatively TRBD1 (5 bases). The V and J ends lost 3 bases and 6 bases respectively, with 8 bases between them. Germline CDR1 is SGHTA and CDR2 is FQGTGA. The CDR3 sequence is 13 residues long. The CDR3 nucleotides are TGTGCCAGCAGCTTCAGGGATCCCGGGGAGCTGTTTTTT. It yields the protein CASSFRDPGELFF.

V usage is TRBV5-1 and J usage is TRBJ2-2, with TRBD2 matching over 14 bases. The junction had 6 bases not matched to a gene; V was cut back by 0 bases and J by 8 bases. Germline V gene data show CDR1 as SGHRS and CDR2 as YFSETQ. This CDR3 is built from 17 residues. The chain's CDR3 is CASSLERLAGGIGELFF. CDR3 coding DNA: TGCGCCAGCAGCTTGGAACGACTAGCGGGAGGGATTGGGGAGCTGTTTTTT. The complete variable domain, with remaining parts taken from reference TRBV5-1 and TRBJ2-2, reads KAGVTQTPRYLIKTRGQQVTLSCSPISGHRSVSWYQQTPGQGLQFLFEYFSETQRNKGNFPGRFSGRQFSNSRSEMNVSTLELGDSALYLCASSLERLAGGIGELFFGEGSRLTVL.